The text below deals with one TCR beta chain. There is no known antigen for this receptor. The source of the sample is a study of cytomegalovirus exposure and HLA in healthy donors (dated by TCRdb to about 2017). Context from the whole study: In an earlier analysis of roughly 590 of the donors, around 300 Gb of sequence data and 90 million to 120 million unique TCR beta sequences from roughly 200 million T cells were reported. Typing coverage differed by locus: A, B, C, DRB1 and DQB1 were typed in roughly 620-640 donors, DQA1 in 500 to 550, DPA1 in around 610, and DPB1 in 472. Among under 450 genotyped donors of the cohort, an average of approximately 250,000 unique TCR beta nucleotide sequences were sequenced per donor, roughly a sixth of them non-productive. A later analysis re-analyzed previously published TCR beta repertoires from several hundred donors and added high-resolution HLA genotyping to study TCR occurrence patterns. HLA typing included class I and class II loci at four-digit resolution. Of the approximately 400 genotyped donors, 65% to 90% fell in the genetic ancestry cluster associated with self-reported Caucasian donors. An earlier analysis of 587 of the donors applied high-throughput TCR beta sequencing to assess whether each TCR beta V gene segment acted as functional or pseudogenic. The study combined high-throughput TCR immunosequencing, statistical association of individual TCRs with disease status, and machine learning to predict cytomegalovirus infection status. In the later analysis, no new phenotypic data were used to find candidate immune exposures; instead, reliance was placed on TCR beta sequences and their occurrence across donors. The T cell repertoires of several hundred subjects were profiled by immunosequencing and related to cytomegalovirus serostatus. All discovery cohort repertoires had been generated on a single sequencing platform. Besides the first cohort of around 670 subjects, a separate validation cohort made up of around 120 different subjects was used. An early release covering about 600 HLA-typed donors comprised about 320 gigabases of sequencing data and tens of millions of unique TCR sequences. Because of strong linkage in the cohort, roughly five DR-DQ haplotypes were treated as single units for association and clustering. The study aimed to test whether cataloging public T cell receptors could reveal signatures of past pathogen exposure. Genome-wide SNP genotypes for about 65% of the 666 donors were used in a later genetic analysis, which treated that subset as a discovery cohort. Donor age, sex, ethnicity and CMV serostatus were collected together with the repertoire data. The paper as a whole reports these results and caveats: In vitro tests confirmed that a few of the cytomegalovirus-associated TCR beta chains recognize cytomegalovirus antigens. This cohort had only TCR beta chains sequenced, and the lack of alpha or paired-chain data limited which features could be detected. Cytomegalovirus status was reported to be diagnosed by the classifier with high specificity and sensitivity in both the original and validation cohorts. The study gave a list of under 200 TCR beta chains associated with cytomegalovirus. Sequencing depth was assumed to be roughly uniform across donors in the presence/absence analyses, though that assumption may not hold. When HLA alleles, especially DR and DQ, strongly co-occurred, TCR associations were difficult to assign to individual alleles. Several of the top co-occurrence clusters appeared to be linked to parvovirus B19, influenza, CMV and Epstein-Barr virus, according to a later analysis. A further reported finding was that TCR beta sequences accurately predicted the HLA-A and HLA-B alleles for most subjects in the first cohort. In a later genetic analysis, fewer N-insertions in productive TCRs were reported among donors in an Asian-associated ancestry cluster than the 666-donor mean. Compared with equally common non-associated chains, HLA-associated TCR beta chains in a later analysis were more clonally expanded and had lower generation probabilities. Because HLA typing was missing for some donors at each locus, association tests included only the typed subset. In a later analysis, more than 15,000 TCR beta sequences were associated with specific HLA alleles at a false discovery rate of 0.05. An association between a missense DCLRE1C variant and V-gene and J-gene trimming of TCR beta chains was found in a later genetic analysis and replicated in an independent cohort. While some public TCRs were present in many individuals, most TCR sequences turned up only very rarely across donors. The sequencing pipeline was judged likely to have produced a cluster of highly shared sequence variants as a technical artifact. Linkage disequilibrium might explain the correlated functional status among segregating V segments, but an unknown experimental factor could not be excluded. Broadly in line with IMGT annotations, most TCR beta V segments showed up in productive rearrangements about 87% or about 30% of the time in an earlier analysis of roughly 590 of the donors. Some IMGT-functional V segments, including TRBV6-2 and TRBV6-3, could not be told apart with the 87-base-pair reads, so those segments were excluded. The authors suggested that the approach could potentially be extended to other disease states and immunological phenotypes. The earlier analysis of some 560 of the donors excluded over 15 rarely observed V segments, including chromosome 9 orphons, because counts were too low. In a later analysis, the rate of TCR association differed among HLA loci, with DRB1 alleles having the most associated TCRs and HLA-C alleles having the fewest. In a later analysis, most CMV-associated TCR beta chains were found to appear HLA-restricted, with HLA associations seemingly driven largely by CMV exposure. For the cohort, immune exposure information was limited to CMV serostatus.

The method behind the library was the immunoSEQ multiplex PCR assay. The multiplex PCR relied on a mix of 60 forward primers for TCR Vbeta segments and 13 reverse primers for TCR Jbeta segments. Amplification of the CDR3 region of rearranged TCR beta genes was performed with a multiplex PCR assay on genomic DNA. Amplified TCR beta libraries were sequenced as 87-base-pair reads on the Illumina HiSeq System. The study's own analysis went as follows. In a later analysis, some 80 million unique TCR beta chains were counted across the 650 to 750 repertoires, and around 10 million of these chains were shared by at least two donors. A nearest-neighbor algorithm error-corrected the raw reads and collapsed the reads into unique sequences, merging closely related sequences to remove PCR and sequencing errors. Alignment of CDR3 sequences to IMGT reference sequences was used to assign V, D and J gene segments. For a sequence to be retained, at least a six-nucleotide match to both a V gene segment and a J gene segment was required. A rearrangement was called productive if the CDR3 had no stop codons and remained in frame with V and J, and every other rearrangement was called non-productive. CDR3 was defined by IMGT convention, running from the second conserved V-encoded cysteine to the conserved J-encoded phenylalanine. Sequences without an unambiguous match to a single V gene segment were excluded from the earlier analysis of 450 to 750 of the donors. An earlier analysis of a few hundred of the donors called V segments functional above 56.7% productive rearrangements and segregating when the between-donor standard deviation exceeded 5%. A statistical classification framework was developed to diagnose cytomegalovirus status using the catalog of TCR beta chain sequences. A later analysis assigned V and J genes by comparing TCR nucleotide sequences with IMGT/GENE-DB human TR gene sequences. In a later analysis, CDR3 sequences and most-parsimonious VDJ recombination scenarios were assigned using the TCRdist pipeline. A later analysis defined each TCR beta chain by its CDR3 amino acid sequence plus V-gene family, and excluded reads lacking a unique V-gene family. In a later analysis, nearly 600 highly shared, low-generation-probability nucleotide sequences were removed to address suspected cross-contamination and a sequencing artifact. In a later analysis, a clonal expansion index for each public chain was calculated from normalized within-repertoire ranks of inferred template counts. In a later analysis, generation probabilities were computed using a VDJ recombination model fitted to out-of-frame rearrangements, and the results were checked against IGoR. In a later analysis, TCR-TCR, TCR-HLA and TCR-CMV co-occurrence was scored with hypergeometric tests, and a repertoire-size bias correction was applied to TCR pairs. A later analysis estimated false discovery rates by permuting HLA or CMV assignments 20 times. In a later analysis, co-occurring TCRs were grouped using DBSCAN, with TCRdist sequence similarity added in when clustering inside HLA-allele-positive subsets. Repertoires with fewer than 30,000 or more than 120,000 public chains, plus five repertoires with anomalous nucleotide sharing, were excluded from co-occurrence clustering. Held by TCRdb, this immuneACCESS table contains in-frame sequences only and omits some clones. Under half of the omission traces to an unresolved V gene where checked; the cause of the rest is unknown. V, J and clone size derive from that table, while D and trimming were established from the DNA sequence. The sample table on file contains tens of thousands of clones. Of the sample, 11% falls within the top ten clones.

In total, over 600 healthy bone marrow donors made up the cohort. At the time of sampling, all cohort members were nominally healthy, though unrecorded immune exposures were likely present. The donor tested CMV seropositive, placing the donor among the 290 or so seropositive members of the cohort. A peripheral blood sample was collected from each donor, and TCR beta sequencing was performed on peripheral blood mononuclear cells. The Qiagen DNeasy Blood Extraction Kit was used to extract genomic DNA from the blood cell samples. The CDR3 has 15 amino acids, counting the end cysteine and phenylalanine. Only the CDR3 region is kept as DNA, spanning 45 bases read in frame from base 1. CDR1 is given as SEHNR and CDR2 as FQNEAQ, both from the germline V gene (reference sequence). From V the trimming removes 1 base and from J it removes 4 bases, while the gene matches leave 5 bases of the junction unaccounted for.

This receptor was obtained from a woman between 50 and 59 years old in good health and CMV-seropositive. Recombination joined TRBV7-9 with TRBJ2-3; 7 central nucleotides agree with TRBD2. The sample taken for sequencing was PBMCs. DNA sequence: TGTGCCAGCAGCTTAGGGGGGAGGGCCGCAGATACGCAGTATTTT. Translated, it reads CASSLGGRAADTQYF.